Listed here are 30 T cell receptor beta chains from one sample, sequenced in a study of T cell changes during pregnancy in multiple sclerosis. Generated by immunoSEQ multiplex PCR, the TCRdb table keeps only in-frame clones and is missing some. Of around 10,000 clones listed, roughly 90% are singletons. The sample was CD8+ T cells from peripheral blood mononuclear cells, taken in the first trimester of pregnancy. These receptors all come from a female donor in good health, enrolled as a control in a pregnancy study.

The V gene is TRBV28, the J gene TRBJ1-3; D remains ambiguous. The V and J ends lost 5 bases and 5 bases respectively, with 7 bases between them. CDR1 is MDHEN, CDR2 SYDVKM, per germline. The CDR3 length is 12 residues. The CDR3 DNA reads as TGTGCCAGCAGTAATGTAAGAAACACCATATATTTT. Its protein product is CASSNVRNTIYF.

The chain has TRBV30 and TRBJ2-1; D perhaps matches TRBD2 (7 bases). CDR3 size: 16 residues. Trimming removed 8 bases from V and 1 base from J, with 21 bases in between. Germline lookup yields CDR1 GTSNPN and CDR2 SVGIG (reference sequence). The chain's CDR3 is CAKGGVLTKSYNEQFF. The CDR3 DNA reads as TGTGCCAAGGGGGGGGTATTAACCAAATCCTACAATGAGCAGTTCTTC.

The V and J genes are TRBV7-9 and TRBJ1-4, with D possibly being TRBD1 (5 bases). Trimming shortened V by 5 bases and J by 4 bases, and 14 bases separated the two germline ends. Germline V lookup: CDR1 SEHNR, CDR2 FQNEAQ (reference sequence). The CDR3 sequence is 15 residues long. The CDR3 here is CASSRVEGLNEKLFF. CDR3 bases: TGTGCCAGCAGCAGGGTGGAGGGACTTAATGAAAAACTGTTTTTT.

The genes are TRBV6-4 and TRBJ2-5; D perhaps matches TRBD2 (6 bases). Germline CDR1 reads MRHNA; CDR2 reads SNTAGT. Trimming took off 3 bases at V and 2 bases at J, with 13 bases between the two ends. The CDR3 extends over 15 amino acids. CDR3 bases: TGTGCCAGCAGTGATCAGCGGGCCCATCAAGAGACCCAGTACTTC. This translates into CASSDQRAHQETQYF.

This clone came up once. The chain joins TRBV9 to TRBJ2-2; 8 positions agree with TRBD1. Unmatched junction bases numbered 10, after V lost 2 bases and J lost 4 bases. This CDR3 is 17 amino acids long. The V gene's germline CDR1 is SGDLS and CDR2 YYNGEE. The chain's CDR3 is CASSVLQGAAGTGELFF. CDR3 sequence (DNA): TGTGCCAGCAGCGTCCTCCAGGGGGCGGCGGGCACCGGGGAGCTGTTTTTT.

Note on this clone: A junction end diverges from the germline sequence, so it may reflect a read error. The V call is TRBV25-1, the J call TRBJ2-7, with 8 positions matching TRBD1. The germline CDR1 and CDR2 sequences are MGHDK and SYGVNS. This CDR3 comprises 11 residues. CDR3 loop: CPPDRVNEQYF. CDR3 coding DNA: TGCCCCCCGGACAGGGTGAACGAGCAGTACTTC.

V and J are TRBV5-1 and TRBJ1-3; possible D gene TRBD1, 5 bases. This CDR3 region has 16 residues. Trimming took off 6 bases at V and 2 bases at J, with 18 bases between the two ends. The germline V gene has CDR1 SGHRS and CDR2 YFSETQ. The CDR3 loop reads CASKDQGSTPGNTIYF. CDR3 DNA sequence: TGCGCCAGCAAGGACCAGGGTTCTACCCCTGGAAACACCATATATTTT.

This chain's CDR3 is CAWSPERFRDSFWDTEAFF. Here the CDR3 DNA reads TGTGCCTGGAGTCCCGAACGATTCCGGGACAGCTTCTGGGACACTGAAGCTTTCTTT. The V call is TRBV30, the J call TRBJ1-1, with 7 bases aligning to TRBD1. The germline V gene has CDR1 GTSNPN and CDR2 SVGIG (reference sequence). The trim removed 2 bases at V and 3 bases at J, leaving 21 bases unmatched. CDR3 length equals 19 residues.

The V gene is TRBV19, the J gene TRBJ2-2; D perhaps matches TRBD2 (5 bases). This CDR3 region has 16 residues. V was shortened by 2 bases and J by 2 bases, with 12 bases between the two germline ends. Germline assignment: CDR1 LNHDA and CDR2 SQIVND (reference sequence). The CDR3 sequence: CASSISLAINTGELFF. The DNA for the CDR3 is TGTGCCAGTAGTATAAGTCTAGCCATCAACACCGGGGAGCTGTTTTTT.

The chain carries TRBV4-2 and TRBJ2-1; the match to TRBD2 covers 9 bases. Germline V gives CDR1 LGHNA, CDR2 YNFKEQ. V shed 0 bases and J 7 bases; nucleotides not matched to a gene: 4. This CDR3 spans 15 amino acids. The CDR3 is CASSQDRGGANEQFF. The CDR3 DNA reads TGTGCCAGCAGCCAAGATCGCGGGGGGGCAAATGAGCAGTTCTTC.

The CDR3 nucleotides read TGTGCCTGGAGTACAGGGACAGGGGCTCAGCCCCAGCATTTT. Translating gives CAWSTGTGAQPQHF. The V and J genes are TRBV30 and TRBJ1-5, with 10 nucleotides matching TRBD1. The CDR3 spans 14 residues. V gave up 2 bases and J gave up 6 bases; unmatched junction bases: 4. Germline V gives CDR1 GTSNPN, CDR2 SVGIG (reference sequence).

V gene TRBV14 combines with J gene TRBJ2-1; tentative D call: TRBD1 (6 bases). CDR3 length equals 15 residues. CDR1 and CDR2 from the germline V gene are SGHDN and FVKESK. V dropped 1 base and J dropped 4 bases, with 11 bases sitting between them. This chain's CDR3 is CASSQAGQRYNEQFF. CDR3 DNA sequence: TGTGCCAGCAGCCAAGCAGGACAGAGATACAATGAGCAGTTCTTC.

This clone was seen only once. In DNA, the CDR3 is TGTGCCAGCAGCGCCGAGAGGATCGGGAGCGGGGAGCTGTTTTTT. Translating it yields CASSAERIGSGELFF. V and J are TRBV9 and TRBJ2-2; D possibly corresponds to TRBD2 (6 bases). Germline CDR1 and CDR2: SGDLS and YYNGEE. The CDR3 covers 15 residues. V was pared by 3 bases and J by 7 bases, with 16 bases between.

V gene TRBV27 combines with J gene TRBJ1-1; 7 bases fit TRBD1. Germline V gene sequence: CDR1 MNHEY, CDR2 SMNVEV (reference sequence). The CDR3 runs to 13 residues. V was pared by 2 bases and J by 5 bases, with 2 bases of the junction left unmatched. The DNA for the CDR3 is TGTGCCAGCAGTTTAACCAGGGGGACTGAAGCTTTCTTT. Its protein product is CASSLTRGTEAFF.

This clone is judged medium-sized. The chain joins TRBV4-2 to TRBJ2-2, with 15 bases aligning to TRBD2. The CDR3 is 16 amino acids. CDR1 and CDR2 from the germline V gene are LGHNA and YNFKEQ. Trimming removed 1 base from V and 6 bases from J; junction bases left unmatched: 0. The CDR3 nucleotides read TGTGCCAGCAGCCAAGGGACTAGCGGGGGGGCCGGGGAGCTGTTTTTT. The encoded protein is CASSQGTSGGAGELFF.

The V call is TRBV7-8, the J call TRBJ2-1; 9 bases fit TRBD2. There are 16 residues in the CDR3. V lost 6 bases and J lost 3; bases outside the gene matches: 9. Germline assignment: CDR1 SGHVS and CDR2 FQNEAQ. CDR3 sequence (DNA): TGTGCCAGCAGGTTACCGGCGGGGGGGCTCTACAATGAGCAGTTCTTC. This codes for CASRLPAGGLYNEQFF.

This sequence joins TRBV9 and TRBJ2-1; maybe TRBD2 (7 bases). Trimming took off 0 bases at V and 5 bases at J, with 15 bases between the two ends. CDR3 size: 16 residues. CDR1 is SGDLS and CDR2 is YYNGEE in the germline V gene. The CDR3 is CASSVDGGGLNNEQFF. The CDR3 DNA reads as TGTGCCAGCAGCGTAGATGGGGGGGGCCTAAACAATGAGCAGTTCTTC.

The chain recombines TRBV27 with TRBJ2-7, with 8 bases fitting TRBD1. The V gene end was trimmed by 6 bases and the J gene end by 5 bases; junction bases not matched to a gene: 12. This CDR3 region has 15 residues. CDR1 is MNHEY, CDR2 SMNVEV, per germline (reference sequence). CDR3 sequence (DNA): TGTGCCAGCAGGCCCCAACAGGGGGTGTTCGACGAGCAGTACTTC. This codes for CASRPQQGVFDEQYF.

In DNA, the CDR3 is TGTGCCAGCAGCTACACAGGGGGCTCTGAAGCTTTCTTT. This encodes CASSYTGGSEAFF. The chain has TRBV7-6 and TRBJ1-1, with 9 bases fitting TRBD1. Germline V gene sequence: CDR1 SGHVS, CDR2 FNYEAQ. Trimming removed 4 bases from V and 6 bases from J; junction bases left unmatched: 3. The CDR3 runs to 13 residues.

The V and J genes are TRBV11-1 and TRBJ2-3; weak D call: TRBD2 (6 bases). The ends were cut back, 1 base at V and 0 bases at J, with 14 bases in the middle. Germline CDR1 and CDR2: SGHAT and FQDESV (reference sequence). This CDR3 contains 17 residues. The chain's CDR3 is CASSLGREPASTDTQYF. CDR3 nucleotide sequence: TGTGCCAGCAGCTTAGGGCGGGAACCAGCTAGCACAGATACGCAGTATTTT.

V is TRBV9 and J is TRBJ1-1; no firm D call. This CDR3 contains 10 residues. V lost 5 bases, J lost 7 bases, and 6 bases lay in between. The germline gives CDR1 SGDLS, CDR2 YYNGEE. The CDR3, as DNA: TGTGCCAGCAGTGAGAGTGAAGCTTTCTTT. Protein sequence: CASSESEAFF.

The rearrangement links TRBV27 to TRBJ1-2, with 10 bases identical to TRBD1. Trimming cost V 7 bases and J 6 bases; bases outside gene matches: 8. The CDR3 runs to 14 residues. Germline V lookup: CDR1 MNHEY, CDR2 SMNVEV (reference sequence). CDR3 in DNA: TGTGCCAGCACTTCCGGGACAGGGGTAGATGGCTACACCTTC. It yields the protein CASTSGTGVDGYTF.

The genes are TRBV9 and TRBJ2-3, with a weak D call TRBD1 (5 bases). The length of the CDR3 is 14 residues. Germline V gene lookup returns CDR1 SGDLS and CDR2 YYNGEE. Trimming took 0 bases from V and 2 from J, leaving 7 bases between them. The CDR3 reads CASSVARATDTQYF. CDR3 bases: TGTGCCAGCAGCGTAGCCAGGGCCACAGATACGCAGTATTTT.

The chain employs TRBV2 and TRBJ2-1; D unclear. This CDR3 comprises 13 residues. V gave up 5 bases and J gave up 4 bases, with 9 bases separating them. Germline V CDR1 and CDR2: SNHLY, FYNNEI. The CDR3 sequence is CASSSALYNEQFF. As DNA, the CDR3 is TGTGCCAGCAGTAGCGCTCTGTACAATGAGCAGTTCTTC.

The chain recombines TRBV4-1 with TRBJ1-2, with D tentatively TRBD1 (5 bases). The CDR3 is 14 amino acids. The V end was cut by 6 bases, the J end by 0 bases, with 11 bases between. From germline, CDR1 is MGHRA and CDR2 YSYEKL. DNA of the CDR3: TGCGCCAGCAGTCCCGGGGGGTCTAACTATGGCTACACCTTC. This codes for CASSPGGSNYGYTF.

This chain links TRBV9 with TRBJ2-3, with 9 nucleotides matching TRBD2. The CDR3 has 16 residues. Losses at the gene ends were 0 bases for V and 0 bases for J; bases not matched to a gene: 2. Germline CDR1 is SGDLS and CDR2 is YYNGEE. The CDR3 DNA is TGTGCCAGCAGCGTAGTGAGCGGGGGGAGCACAGATACGCAGTATTTT. It translates to CASSVVSGGSTDTQYF.

This clone appeared once. This chain connects TRBV7-9 to TRBJ1-2; 9 nucleotides agree with TRBD1. The CDR3 covers 14 residues. Germline CDR1 SEHNR, CDR2 FQNEAQ (reference sequence). V gave up 5 bases and J gave up 7 bases; unmatched junction bases: 8. CDR3 protein: CASSPGTGNRGYTF. The CDR3 nucleotides read TGTGCCAGCAGCCCTGGGACAGGGAATCGTGGCTACACCTTC. Combining the CDR3 with reference TRBV7-9 and TRBJ1-2 gives the whole variable domain DTGVSQNPRHKITKRGQNVTFRCDPISEHNRLYWYRQTLGQGPEFLTYFQNEAQLEKSRLLSDRFSAERPKGSFSTLEIQRTEQGDSAMYLCASSPGTGNRGYTFGSGTRLTVV.

The genes are TRBV6-5 and TRBJ2-1; 7 positions match TRBD2. This CDR3 contains 12 residues. CDR1 is MNHEY, CDR2 SVGAGI, per germline. V lost 6 bases, J lost 4 bases, and 0 bases stayed unmatched. CDR3 DNA: TGTGCCAGCAGGGGGGGGTACAATGAGCAGTTCTTC. It codes for CASRGGYNEQFF.

The chain couples TRBV9 to TRBJ2-2; perhaps TRBD2 as D (5 bases). V dropped 0 bases and J dropped 1 base, with 10 bases sitting between them. Per germline, CDR1 SGDLS and CDR2 YYNGEE. This CDR3 has 16 amino acids. CDR3 residues: CASSVGRSVNTGELFF. In DNA form, the CDR3 reads TGTGCCAGCAGCGTAGGGAGGTCCGTGAACACCGGGGAGCTGTTTTTT. The variable domain in full, completed from reference TRBV9 and TRBJ2-2, reads DSGVTQTPKHLITATGQRVTLRCSPRSGDLSVYWYQQSLDQGLQFLIQYYNGEERAKGNILERFSAQQFPDLHSELNLSSLELGDSALYFCASSVGRSVNTGELFFGEGSRLTVL.

The chain recombines TRBV6-1 with TRBJ2-7; D is unclear. This CDR3 has 13 residues. Germline CDR1 reads MNHNS; CDR2 reads SASEGT. V dropped 4 bases and J dropped 3 bases, with 10 bases sitting between them. The CDR3 protein is CASSAYSRYEQYF. In nucleotides, the CDR3 is TGTGCCAGCAGTGCGTACAGCCGCTACGAGCAGTACTTC.